The clone carrying this T cell receptor beta chain was seen more than once but under ten times. What it binds is unknown. This entry is derived from a study of cytomegalovirus exposure and HLA in healthy donors. General study points: Most TCR sequences were rare, but some public TCRs occurred in many donors.

PCR involved 60 Vbeta and 13 Jbeta primers. Clones were sequenced by immunoSEQ multiplex PCR, and TCRdb holds only the in-frame ones, with some missing. The sample includes more than 85,000 clones, less than 9.5% seen only once; the top ten take 5% to 5.5%. V was pared by 1 base and J by 1 base, with 11 bases between. Germline CDR1 reads SGHTA; CDR2 reads FQGNSA. This CDR3 is built from 15 residues. What was sequenced was PBMCs. The V and J genes are TRBV7-2 and TRBJ2-7; maybe TRBD1 (6 bases). The sequence came from a man between 45 and 60 years old in good health and CMV-seropositive. This CDR3 is CASSLVKQGSYEQYF. CDR3 nucleotides: TGTGCCAGCAGCTTAGTTAAACAGGGTTCCTACGAGCAGTACTTC.